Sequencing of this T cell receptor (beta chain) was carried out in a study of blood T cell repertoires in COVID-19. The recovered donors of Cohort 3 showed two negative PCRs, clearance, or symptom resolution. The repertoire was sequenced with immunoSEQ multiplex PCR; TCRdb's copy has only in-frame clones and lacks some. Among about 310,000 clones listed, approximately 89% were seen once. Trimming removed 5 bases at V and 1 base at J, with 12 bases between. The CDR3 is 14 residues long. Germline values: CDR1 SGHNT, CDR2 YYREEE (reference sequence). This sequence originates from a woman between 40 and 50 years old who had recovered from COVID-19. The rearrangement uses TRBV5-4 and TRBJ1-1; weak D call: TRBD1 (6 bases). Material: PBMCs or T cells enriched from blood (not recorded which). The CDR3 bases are TGTGCCAGCAGTCCACAGGGCTGGAACACTGAAGCTTTCTTT. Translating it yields CASSPQGWNTEAFF.